This T cell receptor (beta chain) was recovered during a study of blood T cell repertoires in COVID-19. Study-wide context: The United States, Italy and Spain provided the acute and convalescent COVID-19 samples. In each case, the material was cDNA or gDNA derived from T cells, B-cell-depleted T cells, or PBMCs.

Per the authors' pipeline: Scientists estimated how many nucleated cells there were by amplifying reference gene primers. Libraries were prepared by immunoSEQ multiplex PCR; TCRdb keeps only in-frame clonotypes and omits some of them. That table supplies the V and J calls and clone size; D and trimming were determined from the DNA. Here the sample spans about 210,000 clones, about 83% being singletons. V was shortened by 1 base and J by 4 bases, with 12 bases between the two germline ends. From germline, CDR1 is SGHRS and CDR2 YFSETQ. This CDR3 comprises 15 residues. The receptor was derived from a woman in her thirties or forties with active or convalescent COVID-19. Sequencing input: peripheral blood. This chain uses TRBV5-1 with TRBJ1-3; D is undetermined. The CDR3 nucleotides read TGCGCCAGCAGCTTGATGTCGTCTGTCGGAAACACCATATATTTT. It yields the protein CASSLMSSVGNTIYF. Filled out from reference TRBV5-1 and TRBJ1-3, the complete variable domain reads KAGVTQTPRYLIKTRGQQVTLSCSPISGHRSVSWYQQTPGQGLQFLFEYFSETQRNKGNFPGRFSGRQFSNSRSEMNVSTLELGDSALYLCASSLMSSVGNTIYFGEGSWLTVV.